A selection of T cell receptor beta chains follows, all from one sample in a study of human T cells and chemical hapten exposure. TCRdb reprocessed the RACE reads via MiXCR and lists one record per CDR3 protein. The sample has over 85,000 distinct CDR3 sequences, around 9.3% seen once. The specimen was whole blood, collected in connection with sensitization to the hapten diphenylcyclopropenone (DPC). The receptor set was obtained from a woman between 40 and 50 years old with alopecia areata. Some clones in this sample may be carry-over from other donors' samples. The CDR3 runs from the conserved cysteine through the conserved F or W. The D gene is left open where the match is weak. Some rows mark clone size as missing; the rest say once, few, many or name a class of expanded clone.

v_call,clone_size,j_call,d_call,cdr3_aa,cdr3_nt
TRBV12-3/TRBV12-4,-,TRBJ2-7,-,CASSYDSLTYEQYF,TGTGCCAGCAGTTACGACAGTCTGACCTACGAGCAGTACTTC
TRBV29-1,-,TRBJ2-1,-,CSADWASGEQFF,TGCAGCGCCGACTGGGCTTCCGGAGAGCAGTTCTTC
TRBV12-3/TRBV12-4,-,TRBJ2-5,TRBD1,CASRETGGGETQYF,TGTGCCAGCAGAGAAACAGGGGGCGGTGAGACCCAGTACTTC
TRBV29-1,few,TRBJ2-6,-,CSVDLGSGANVLTF,TGCAGCGTTGATTTGGGCTCTGGGGCCAACGTCCTGACTTTC
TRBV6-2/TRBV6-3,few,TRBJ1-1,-,CASSYQDREAFF,TGTGCCAGCAGTTATCAGGACAGAGAAGCTTTCTTT
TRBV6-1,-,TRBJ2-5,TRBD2,CASSEGGTRSETQYF,TGTGCCAGCAGTGAGGGAGGGACTAGAAGCGAGACCCAGTACTTC
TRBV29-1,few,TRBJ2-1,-,CSVSGDEQFF,TGCAGCGTGTCGGGGGATGAGCAGTTCTTC
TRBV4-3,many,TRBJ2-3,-,CASSHFVGGVTDTQYF,TGCGCCAGCAGCCATTTCGTGGGAGGAGTAACAGATACGCAGTATTTT
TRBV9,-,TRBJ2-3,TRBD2,CASSEGLAGRRRADTQYF,TGTGCCAGCAGCGAGGGACTAGCGGGACGTAGGAGGGCAGATACGCAGTATTTT
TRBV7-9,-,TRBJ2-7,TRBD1,CASSPTGTGEQYF,TGTGCCAGCAGCCCAACCGGGACAGGCGAGCAGTACTTC
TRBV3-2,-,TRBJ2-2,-,CASSQARGQYTGELFF,TGTGCCAGCAGCCAAGCCAGGGGGCAGTATACCGGGGAGCTGTTTTTT
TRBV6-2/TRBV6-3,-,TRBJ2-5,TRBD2,CASSSGLAEGAAETQYF,TGTGCCAGCAGTTCTGGACTAGCGGAGGGGGCCGCAGAGACCCAGTACTTC
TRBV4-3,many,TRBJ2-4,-,CASSQDPVNIQYF,TGCGCCAGCAGCCAAGACCCTGTAAACATTCAGTACTTC
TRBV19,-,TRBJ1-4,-,CASRFWQLNEKLFF,TGTGCCAGTAGGTTCTGGCAGCTGAATGAAAAACTGTTTTTT
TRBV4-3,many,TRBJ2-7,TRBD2,CASSQDPNLAGTYEQYF,TGCGCCAGCAGCCAAGATCCGAATCTAGCGGGAACCTACGAGCAGTACTTC
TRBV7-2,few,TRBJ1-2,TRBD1,CASSPWTGAGYTF,TGTGCCAGCAGCCCCTGGACAGGGGCGGGCTACACCTTC
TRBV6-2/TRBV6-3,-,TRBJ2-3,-,CASSDRTVSTDTQYF,TGTGCCAGCAGTGACCGGACAGTTAGCACAGATACGCAGTATTTT
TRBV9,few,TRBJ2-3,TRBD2,CASSAGLADYTDTQYF,TGTGCCAGCAGCGCTGGACTAGCGGATTACACAGATACGCAGTATTTT
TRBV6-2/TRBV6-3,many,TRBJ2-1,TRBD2,CASSLGGRAGNEQFF,TGTGCCAGCAGTTTAGGTGGGAGGGCCGGAAATGAGCAGTTCTTC
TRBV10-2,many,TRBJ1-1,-,CASSEWPMNTEAFF,TGCGCCAGCAGTGAGTGGCCTATGAACACTGAAGCTTTCTTT
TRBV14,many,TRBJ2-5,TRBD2,CASSQDWSSGSLETQYF,TGTGCCAGCAGCCAAGATTGGAGTAGCGGGAGCTTAGAGACCCAGTACTTC
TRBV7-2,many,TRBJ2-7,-,CASSSRDGYEQYF,TGTGCCAGCAGCTCTCGGGACGGGTACGAGCAGTACTTC
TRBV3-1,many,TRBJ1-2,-,CASSQDRTPTRTNYGYTF,TGTGCCAGCAGCCAAGATCGAACTCCGACCAGGACTAACTATGGCTACACCTTC
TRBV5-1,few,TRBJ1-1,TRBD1,CASSKTGENTEAFF,TGCGCCAGCAGCAAGACAGGGGAGAACACTGAAGCTTTCTTT
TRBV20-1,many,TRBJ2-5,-,CSAPRGAQETQYF,TGCAGTGCCCCCCGCGGGGCCCAAGAGACCCAGTACTTC
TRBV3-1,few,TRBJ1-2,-,CASSQSFPDYGYTF,TGTGCCAGCAGCCAGTCGTTTCCTGACTATGGCTACACCTTC
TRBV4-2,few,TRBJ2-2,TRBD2,CASSLRLAGVGGELFF,TGTGCCAGCAGCCTCCGACTAGCGGGAGTGGGCGGGGAGCTGTTTTTT
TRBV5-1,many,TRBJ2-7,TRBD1,CASSAGTGGDEQYF,TGCGCCAGCAGCGCCGGGACAGGGGGCGACGAGCAGTACTTC
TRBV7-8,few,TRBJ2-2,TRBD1,CASSLDSTGFRELFF,TGTGCCAGCAGCTTAGACTCGACAGGGTTCCGGGAGCTGTTTTTT
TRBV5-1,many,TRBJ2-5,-,CASSSDGIQETQYF,TGCGCCAGCAGCTCCGACGGCATCCAAGAGACCCAGTACTTC
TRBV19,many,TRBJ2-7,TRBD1,CASNRGTGFNEQYF,TGTGCCAGCAACCGCGGGACAGGGTTTAACGAGCAGTACTTC
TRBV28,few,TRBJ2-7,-,CASTISGALGYEQYF,TGTGCCAGCACCATCTCGGGGGCCCTGGGGTACGAGCAGTACTTC
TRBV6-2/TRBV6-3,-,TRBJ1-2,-,CASSTLWETNYGYTF,TGTGCCAGCAGTACTCTGTGGGAGACCAACTATGGCTACACCTTC
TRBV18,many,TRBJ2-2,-,CASSRGENTGELFF,TGTGCCAGCTCACGGGGAGAAAACACCGGGGAGCTGTTTTTT
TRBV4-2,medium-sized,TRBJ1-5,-,CASSQVDSNQPQHF,TGTGCCAGCAGCCAAGTGGACAGCAATCAGCCCCAGCATTTT
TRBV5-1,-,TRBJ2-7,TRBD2,CASSETSGRAYEQYF,TGCGCCAGCAGCGAAACTAGCGGGAGAGCCTACGAGCAGTACTTC
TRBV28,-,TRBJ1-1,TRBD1,CASSRPGDSQAFF,TGTGCCAGCAGTCGGCCGGGGGACAGTCAAGCTTTCTTT
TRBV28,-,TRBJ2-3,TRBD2,CASSFVPGLALSTDTQYF,TGTGCCAGCAGTTTCGTCCCGGGACTAGCGCTTAGCACAGATACGCAGTATTTT
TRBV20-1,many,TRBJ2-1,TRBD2,CSARESSGRRNEQFF,TGCAGTGCTAGAGAATCTAGCGGGAGGAGAAATGAGCAGTTCTTC
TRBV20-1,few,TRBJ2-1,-,CSAREPSGQSSYNEQFF,TGCAGTGCTAGAGAACCCAGCGGGCAAAGCTCCTACAATGAGCAGTTCTTC
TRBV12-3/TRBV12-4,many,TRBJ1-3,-,CASGRDSGNTIYF,TGTGCCAGCGGCAGGGACTCTGGAAACACCATATATTTT
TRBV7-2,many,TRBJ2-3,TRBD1,CASSFQGAGDTQYF,TGTGCCAGCAGCTTCCAGGGGGCTGGAGATACGCAGTATTTT
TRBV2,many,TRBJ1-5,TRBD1,CASSLQGNQPQHF,TGTGCCAGCAGCTTACAGGGGAACCAGCCCCAGCATTTT
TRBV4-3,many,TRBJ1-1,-,CASSQDRGTAFF,TGCGCCAGCAGCCAAGATAGGGGTACGGCTTTCTTT
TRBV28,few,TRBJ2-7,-,CASISLQGAYEQYF,TGTGCCAGCATATCCCTACAAGGGGCCTACGAGCAGTACTTC
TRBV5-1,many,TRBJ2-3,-,CASSLERSTDTQYF,TGCGCCAGCAGCTTGGAAAGAAGCACAGATACGCAGTATTTT
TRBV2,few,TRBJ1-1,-,CASSESWTEAFF,TGTGCCAGCAGTGAAAGTTGGACTGAAGCTTTCTTT
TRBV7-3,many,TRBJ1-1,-,CASSTFLNTEAFF,TGTGCCAGCAGCACCTTCCTGAACACTGAAGCTTTCTTT
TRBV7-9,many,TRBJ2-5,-,CASSLMGQETQYF,TGTGCCAGCAGCTTGATGGGCCAAGAGACCCAGTACTTC
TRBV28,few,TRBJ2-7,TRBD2,CASTGGGHYEQYF,TGTGCCAGCACCGGGGGGGGCCACTACGAGCAGTACTTC
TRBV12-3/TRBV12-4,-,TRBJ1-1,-,CASGYRESTEAFF,TGTGCCAGCGGGTACAGGGAGAGCACTGAAGCTTTCTTT
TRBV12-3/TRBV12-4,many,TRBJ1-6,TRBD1,CASSPGGGSPLHF,TGTGCCAGCAGTCCAGGGGGCGGTTCACCCCTCCACTTT
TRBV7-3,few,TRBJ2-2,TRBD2,CASSLNPLYGRGTGELFF,TGTGCCAGCAGCTTAAATCCCCTTTATGGGAGGGGTACCGGGGAGCTGTTTTTT
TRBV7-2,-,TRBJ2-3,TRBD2,CASSLWGGRTDTQYF,TGTGCCAGCAGCTTATGGGGCGGGAGGACAGATACGCAGTATTTT
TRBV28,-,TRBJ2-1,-,CASSSPGLRTEQFF,TGTGCCAGCAGTTCTCCGGGACTCCGGACAGAGCAGTTCTTC
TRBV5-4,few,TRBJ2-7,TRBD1,CASSQGQGRSYEQYF,TGTGCCAGCAGCCAGGGACAGGGCCGGTCCTACGAGCAGTACTTC
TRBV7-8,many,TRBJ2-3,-,CASSYGGADTQYF,TGTGCCAGCAGCTACGGGGGCGCAGATACGCAGTATTTT
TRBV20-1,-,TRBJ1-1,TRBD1,CSARDTGDNTEAFF,TGCAGTGCTAGAGACACAGGGGATAACACTGAAGCTTTCTTT
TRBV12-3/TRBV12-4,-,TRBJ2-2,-,CAGSLFSATGELFF,TGTGCCGGCAGTTTATTTAGCGCTACCGGGGAGCTGTTTTTT
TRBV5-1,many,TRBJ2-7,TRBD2,CASSLDSGKFYEQYF,TGCGCCAGCAGCTTGGATAGCGGGAAGTTCTACGAGCAGTACTTC